This entry lists 31 T cell receptor beta chains sequenced from one sample in a study of T cell responses to AZD1222 COVID-19 vaccine. Only in-frame clones appear in the TCRdb table, and some are missing; sequencing was by immunoSEQ multiplex PCR. Of roughly 140,000 clones detected, about 90% appear once; the ten largest clones hold about 5.3%. The specimen comprised peripheral blood, sampled on day 0 of AZD1222 vaccination. The origin of the receptors is an adult in good health.

The CDR3 region has the DNA TGTGCCAGCAGCCCTGGGCGGGCTAATGAAAAACTGTTTTTT. Translation: CASSPGRANEKLFF. The rearrangement links TRBV7-9 to TRBJ1-4, with unresolved D. The germline gives CDR1 SEHNR, CDR2 FQNEAQ (reference sequence). The ends were cut back, 5 bases at V and 3 bases at J, with 10 bases in the middle. The CDR3 totals 14 residues.

This clone was seen a single time. The chain combines TRBV6-4 with TRBJ2-5, with TRBD2 identical over 7 bases. V dropped 6 bases and J dropped 3; count of bases not matched to a gene: 13. CDR1 is MRHNA and CDR2 is SNTAGT in the germline V gene. CDR3 size: 16 residues. This CDR3 is CASSTTSERLEETQYF. The CDR3 nucleotides read TGTGCCAGCAGCACTACTAGCGAGAGACTCGAAGAGACCCAGTACTTC.

The V and J genes are TRBV6-8 and TRBJ1-6, with D unresolved. Trimming pared 2 bases from V and 14 bases from J, leaving 10 bases between. The germline V gene has CDR1 MNHGY and CDR2 SAAAGT. The CDR3 length is 12 residues. CDR3 sequence: CASSYVPRALHF. CDR3 sequence (DNA): TGTGCCAGCAGTTACGTTCCCCGAGCCCTCCACTTT.

The chain combines TRBV28 with TRBJ2-7, with D unclear. There are 13 residues in the CDR3. Looked up from germline, CDR1 is MDHEN and CDR2 is SYDVKM. Trimming stripped 6 bases from V and 6 bases from J, with 15 bases between. CDR3 bases: TGTGCCAGCAGCCTTGACGGAGCGCGCGAGCAGTACTTC. This translates into CASSLDGAREQYF.

V is TRBV28 and J is TRBJ1-5; D possibly corresponds to TRBD1 (5 bases). With 4 bases removed from V and 0 bases from J, the gap between germline ends came to 10 bases. CDR3 size: 15 residues. Germline V gene data show CDR1 as MDHEN and CDR2 as SYDVKM. CDR3 loop: CASSWAGGSNQPQHF. The DNA for the CDR3 is TGTGCCAGCAGTTGGGCGGGGGGTAGCAATCAGCCCCAGCATTTT.

There are a few counts of this clone. The chain joins TRBV2 to TRBJ1-4; no definite D call. This CDR3 region has 13 residues. V gave up 6 bases and J gave up 7 bases, with 12 bases separating them. The germline CDR1 and CDR2 sequences are SNHLY and FYNNEI. The CDR3 DNA reads TGTGCCAGCAGAACTGGACGCGGTGAAAAACTGTTTTTT. This codes for CASRTGRGEKLFF.

The V and J genes are TRBV28 and TRBJ2-2; 8 bases fit TRBD1. CDR1 MDHEN and CDR2 SYDVKM come from the germline V gene. This CDR3 comprises 19 residues. V shed 2 bases, J shed 7 bases, and the junction held 18 bases outside the gene matches. CDR3: CASSLPLFVDRVFVGELFF. The CDR3 nucleotides read TGTGCCAGCAGTTTACCACTGTTTGTGGACAGGGTATTTGTCGGGGAGCTGTTTTTT.

The V gene is TRBV13, the J gene TRBJ2-1, with a possible D match to TRBD1 (6 bases). CDR3 length: 15 amino acids. CDR1 and CDR2 (germline): PRHDT, FYEKMQ (reference sequence). V shed 4 bases and J shed 3 bases, with 13 bases lying between them. The CDR3 spells CASSSSRDNYNEQFF. The CDR3 bases are TGTGCCAGCAGCTCCAGCCGGGACAACTACAATGAGCAGTTCTTC.

The chain uses TRBV5-1 and TRBJ2-1, with D perhaps matching TRBD2 (6 bases). The CDR3 covers 14 residues. V lost 4 bases to trimming and J lost 10 bases, with 18 bases between them. Germline lookup yields CDR1 SGHRS and CDR2 YFSETQ. The CDR3 region is CASSHKPGVREQFF. The CDR3 nucleotides read TGCGCCAGCAGCCATAAGCCGGGGGTCCGGGAGCAGTTCTTC. The entire variable domain, with the rest obtained from reference TRBV5-1 and TRBJ2-1, is as follows: KAGVTQTPRYLIKTRGQQVTLSCSPISGHRSVSWYQQTPGQGLQFLFEYFSETQRNKGNFPGRFSGRQFSNSRSEMNVSTLELGDSALYLCASSHKPGVREQFFGPGTRLTVL.

This clone was seen only once. The chain carries TRBV5-1 and TRBJ2-1, with D maybe TRBD2 (5 bases). The CDR3 extends over 17 amino acids. Trimming cost V 0 bases and J 4 bases, with 17 bases left between them. The germline CDR1 and CDR2 sequences are SGHRS and YFSETQ. CDR3 protein: CASSLEFSSYPYNEQFF. DNA for the CDR3: TGCGCCAGCAGCTTGGAGTTTTCTAGCTACCCTTACAATGAGCAGTTCTTC.

The CDR3 region has the DNA TGTGCCAGCAGCGTCCTAGCGGGAGAGACCCAGTACTTC. Its translation: CASSVLAGETQYF. The chain links TRBV6-6 to TRBJ2-5; 8 positions match TRBD2. The length of the CDR3 is 13 residues. Germline V lookup: CDR1 MNHNY, CDR2 SVGAGI (reference sequence). With V trimmed by 6 bases and J by 4 bases, 4 bases remained unmatched.

This clone was recorded only once. In DNA form, the CDR3 reads TGTGCCATCAGTGACGGAGATAGGGCTTTCTTT. This gives the protein CAISDGDRAFF. V gene TRBV10-3 combines with J gene TRBJ1-1; D remains unclear. Trimming took off 3 bases at V and 11 bases at J, with 10 bases between the two ends. The germline V gene encodes CDR1 ENHRY and CDR2 SYGVKD. This CDR3 has 11 amino acids.

The chain carries TRBV18 and TRBJ2-3; 7 bases fit TRBD2. V gave up 3 bases and J gave up 1 base; unmatched junction bases: 1. This CDR3 has 14 amino acids. From germline, CDR1 is KGHSH and CDR2 LQKENI. In DNA form, the CDR3 reads TGTGCCAGCTCACCTACTAGCGGCACAGATACGCAGTATTTT. Translation gives CASSPTSGTDTQYF.

The CDR3 loop is CASSVGVGLAASSYEQYF. CDR3 coding DNA: TGTGCCAGCAGCGTAGGAGTGGGACTAGCGGCTAGCTCCTACGAGCAGTACTTC. This chain joins TRBV9 and TRBJ2-7; 11 bases match TRBD2. V was pared by 0 bases and J by 0 bases, with 8 bases of the junction left unmatched. Germline V gene data show CDR1 as SGDLS and CDR2 as YYNGEE. This CDR3 is built from 18 residues.

The chain is built from TRBV19 and TRBJ2-1; D is unresolved. The CDR3 runs 15 residues. Germline V gene data show CDR1 as LNHDA and CDR2 as SQIVND (reference sequence). Between the trimmed V and J ends, which lost 7 bases and 1 base, there was a span of 14 bases. DNA of the CDR3: TGTGCCAGTAAAAAAAGGGCGGAATCCTACAATGAGCAGTTCTTC. This gives the protein CASKKRAESYNEQFF.

The V call is TRBV28, the J call TRBJ2-1; D is possibly TRBD1 (5 bases). This CDR3 has 14 residues. V was clipped by 3 bases and J by 5 bases, with 11 bases between them. CDR1 and CDR2 (germline): MDHEN, SYDVKM. In nucleotides, the CDR3 is TGTGCCAGCAGTTTTCCTCAAGGGGACAATGAGCAGTTCTTC. Protein product: CASSFPQGDNEQFF.

The chain recombines TRBV7-8 with TRBJ1-4; no clear D gene. Per the germline V gene, CDR1 is SGHVS and CDR2 is FQNEAQ. The CDR3 runs 16 residues. Trimming stripped 1 base from V and 0 bases from J, with 9 bases between. CDR3 sequence reads: CASSLDTFATNEKLFF. The CDR3 DNA reads as TGTGCCAGCAGCTTAGACACCTTTGCAACTAATGAAAAACTGTTTTTT.

The chain is built from TRBV28 and TRBJ2-7; D might be TRBD1 (6 bases). With 4 bases removed from V and 11 bases from J, the gap between germline ends came to 18 bases. Germline CDR1 reads MDHEN; CDR2 reads SYDVKM. The CDR3 has 13 amino acids. The CDR3 here is CASSSGQEPTKYF. The DNA for the CDR3 is TGTGCCAGCAGTTCGGGACAAGAACCTACTAAGTACTTC.

This sequence joins TRBV12-3 or TRBV12-4 and TRBJ1-1; D gene ambiguous. Between the trimmed V and J ends, which lost 3 bases and 1 base, there was a span of 3 bases. The CDR3 is 12 residues long. The CDR3 reads CASSLGNTEAFF. DNA of the CDR3: TGTGCCAGCAGTTTGGGGAACACTGAAGCTTTCTTT.

The CDR3 sequence: CATSDPASGQADTQYF. The CDR3 bases are TGTGCCACCAGTGATCCGGCGTCAGGACAGGCGGATACGCAGTATTTT. V and J are TRBV24-1 and TRBJ2-3, with TRBD1 identical over 7 bases. Looked up from germline, CDR1 is KGHDR and CDR2 is SFDVKD. V was pared by 3 bases and J by 6 bases, with 11 bases of the junction left unmatched. The CDR3 is 16 residues long.

The rearrangement links TRBV4-3 to TRBJ2-5; a weak D match, TRBD1 (6 bases). In germline, CDR1 is LGHNA, CDR2 YSLEER. The V gene lost 0 bases and the J gene lost 0 bases, with 11 bases spanning the gap. The CDR3 runs to 16 residues. The CDR3 protein is CASSQEFRGNQETQYF. DNA of the CDR3: TGCGCCAGCAGCCAAGAATTTAGGGGGAACCAAGAGACCCAGTACTTC.

This sequence joins TRBV27 and TRBJ2-2; D assignment may be TRBD1 or TRBD2 (6 bases each). The germline gives CDR1 MNHEY, CDR2 SMNVEV (reference sequence). The CDR3 sequence is 16 residues long. With 5 bases removed from V and 6 bases from J, the gap between germline ends came to 19 bases. CDR3: CASSQRVWGAAGELFF. The CDR3 bases are TGTGCCAGCAGTCAAAGGGTTTGGGGGGCCGCCGGGGAGCTGTTTTTT.

The rearrangement joins TRBV7-3 to TRBJ2-4; weak D call: TRBD1 (6 bases). The germline V gene has CDR1 SGHTA and CDR2 FQGTGA. This CDR3 is 18 amino acids long. Between the trimmed V and J ends, which lost 7 bases and 0 bases, there was a span of 22 bases. The CDR3 here is CASTLTYRVGTAKNIQYF. CDR3 nucleotides: TGTGCCAGCACCCTCACGTACAGGGTAGGGACAGCCAAAAACATTCAGTACTTC.

V is TRBV28 and J is TRBJ1-2, with 7 bases matching TRBD1. J was trimmed by 8 bases and V by 2 bases; bases with no gene match: 5. Looked up from germline, CDR1 is MDHEN and CDR2 is SYDVKM. The CDR3 is 13 residues long. The DNA for the CDR3 is TGTGCCAGCAGTTTAGGTCAGGGGGGAGGCTACACCTTC. Protein: CASSLGQGGGYTF.

This sequence joins TRBV28 and TRBJ1-6, with TRBD1 matching 9 bases. The CDR3 has 16 amino acids. CDR1 MDHEN and CDR2 SYDVKM come from the germline V gene. The V and J ends lost 7 bases and 9 bases, in that order; junction bases with no gene match: 13. This CDR3 reads CASTPWTGDVSSPLHF. CDR3 nucleotides: TGTGCCAGCACCCCCTGGACAGGGGACGTCTCTTCACCCCTCCACTTT.

J is TRBJ2-1 and V is TRBV5-8, with D perhaps matching TRBD1 or TRBD2 (5 bases each). Germline lookup yields CDR1 SGHTS and CDR2 YDEGEE. The V end was cut by 4 bases, the J end by 0 bases, with 14 bases between. The CDR3 consists of 16 residues. Here the CDR3 reads CASSPGTGSSYNEQFF. The CDR3 DNA reads TGTGCCAGCAGCCCGGGGACGGGGAGCTCCTACAATGAGCAGTTCTTC.

The J gene is TRBJ2-5, the V gene TRBV5-1; 16 nucleotides match TRBD2. This CDR3 is built from 15 residues. Germline trimming cut 7 bases from V and 4 bases from J; bases unmatched to any gene: 4. CDR1 and CDR2 from the germline V gene are SGHRS and YFSETQ. The CDR3 sequence is CASRGLAGGPETQYF. The CDR3 DNA reads TGCGCCAGCCGGGGACTAGCGGGAGGGCCAGAGACCCAGTACTTC.

V is TRBV5-4 and J is TRBJ2-1, with TRBD2 identical over 8 bases. Germline trimming cut 2 bases from V and 4 bases from J; bases unmatched to any gene: 8. Germline lookup yields CDR1 SGHNT and CDR2 YYREEE (reference sequence). There are 16 residues in the CDR3. The CDR3 DNA reads as TGTGCCAGCAGCTTTAAGGCGGGAGGTGGGTACAATGAGCAGTTCTTC. Translating it yields CASSFKAGGGYNEQFF.

The chain has TRBV6-5 and TRBJ2-3, with D hard to call. CDR3 length: 11 residues. Germline V CDR1 and CDR2: MNHEY, SVGAGI. V was trimmed by 7 bases and J by 1 base, leaving 3 bases between them. CDR3 sequence reads: CASTRTDTQYF. The CDR3, as DNA: TGTGCCAGCACGCGCACAGATACGCAGTATTTT.

The chain employs TRBV5-1 and TRBJ2-7; D is uncertain. Trimming stripped 4 bases from V and 0 bases from J, with 5 bases between. Germline loops: CDR1 SGHRS, CDR2 YFSETQ. The CDR3 totals 12 residues. This chain's CDR3 is CASSPNSYEQYF. As DNA, the CDR3 is TGCGCCAGCAGCCCCAACTCCTACGAGCAGTACTTC.

This clone was seen a single time. The chain uses TRBV7-9 and TRBJ2-7; possibly TRBD1 or TRBD2 for D (5 bases each). Trimming took 4 bases from V and 6 from J, leaving 13 bases between them. The length of the CDR3 is 13 residues. CDR1 and CDR2 from the germline V gene are SEHNR and FQNEAQ (reference sequence). The CDR3 here is CASSYGYGGEQYF. The CDR3 nucleotides are TGTGCCAGCAGCTATGGGTATGGGGGCGAGCAGTACTTC.